The T cell receptor (beta chain) under discussion was sequenced for a study of T cells in localized non-small cell lung cancer. Study observations and caveats: Uninvolved neighboring lung showed the greatest T cell clonality, exceeding tumor. Sequence data derive from only one tumor region, so heterogeneity remains possible. Paired adjacent lung recovered a median approximately 57 of the top 100 tumor clones. Higher T cell density in the blood was associated with longer overall survival, whereas higher adjacent-lung clonality associated with shorter survival.

Turning to this clone: Its antigen remains unknown.

TCRdb's copy holds only in-frame clones and misses some; the assay was immunoSEQ multiplex PCR. The sample carries some 25,000 clones, 80% to 95% recorded once. Germline CDR1 MDHEN, CDR2 SYDVKM. The V and J ends lost 5 bases and 6 bases, in that order; junction bases with no gene match: 2. The CDR3 spans 13 residues. The sequence was collected from a female donor at least 60 years old with stage II squamous cell lung carcinoma. The gene calls are TRBV28 and TRBJ2-1; 9 nucleotides agree with TRBD1. Specimen: peripheral blood, collected before any cancer treatment. DNA of the CDR3: TGTGCCAGCAGTACGGACAGGGGCAATGAGCAGTTCTTC. Protein: CASSTDRGNEQFF.